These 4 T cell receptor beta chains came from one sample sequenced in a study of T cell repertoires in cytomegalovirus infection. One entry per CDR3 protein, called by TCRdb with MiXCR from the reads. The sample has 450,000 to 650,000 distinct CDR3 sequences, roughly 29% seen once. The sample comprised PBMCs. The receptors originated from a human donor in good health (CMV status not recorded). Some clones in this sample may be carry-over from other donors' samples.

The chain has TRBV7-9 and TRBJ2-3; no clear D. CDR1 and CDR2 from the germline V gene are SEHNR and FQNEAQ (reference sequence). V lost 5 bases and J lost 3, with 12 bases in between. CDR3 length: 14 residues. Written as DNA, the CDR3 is TGTGCCAGCAGCCTAAACCTGGGGACAGATACGCAGTATTTT. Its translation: CASSLNLGTDTQYF.

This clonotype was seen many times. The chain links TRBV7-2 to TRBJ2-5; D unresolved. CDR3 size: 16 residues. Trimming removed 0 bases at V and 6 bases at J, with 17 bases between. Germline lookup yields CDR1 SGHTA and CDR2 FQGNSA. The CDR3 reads CASSLAHEKRWKTQYF. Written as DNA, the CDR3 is TGTGCCAGCAGCTTAGCCCACGAAAAACGGTGGAAGACCCAGTACTTC.

The CDR3: CASSPSIGLSGAGELFF. The CDR3 DNA sequence: TGTGCCAGCTCACCGTCCATTGGGCTAAGCGGAGCCGGGGAGCTGTTTTTT. V gene TRBV18 combines with J gene TRBJ2-2; tentatively, D is TRBD2 (5 bases). The V end lost 3 bases, the J end lost 6 bases, and 20 bases lay between the germline ends. The CDR3 has 17 residues. The germline V gene encodes CDR1 KGHSH and CDR2 LQKENI.

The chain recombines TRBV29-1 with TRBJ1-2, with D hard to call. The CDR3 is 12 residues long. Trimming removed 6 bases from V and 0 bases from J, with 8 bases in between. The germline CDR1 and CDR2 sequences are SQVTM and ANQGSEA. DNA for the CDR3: TGCAGCGTCTATACAGCTAACTATGGCTACACCTTC. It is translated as CSVYTANYGYTF.